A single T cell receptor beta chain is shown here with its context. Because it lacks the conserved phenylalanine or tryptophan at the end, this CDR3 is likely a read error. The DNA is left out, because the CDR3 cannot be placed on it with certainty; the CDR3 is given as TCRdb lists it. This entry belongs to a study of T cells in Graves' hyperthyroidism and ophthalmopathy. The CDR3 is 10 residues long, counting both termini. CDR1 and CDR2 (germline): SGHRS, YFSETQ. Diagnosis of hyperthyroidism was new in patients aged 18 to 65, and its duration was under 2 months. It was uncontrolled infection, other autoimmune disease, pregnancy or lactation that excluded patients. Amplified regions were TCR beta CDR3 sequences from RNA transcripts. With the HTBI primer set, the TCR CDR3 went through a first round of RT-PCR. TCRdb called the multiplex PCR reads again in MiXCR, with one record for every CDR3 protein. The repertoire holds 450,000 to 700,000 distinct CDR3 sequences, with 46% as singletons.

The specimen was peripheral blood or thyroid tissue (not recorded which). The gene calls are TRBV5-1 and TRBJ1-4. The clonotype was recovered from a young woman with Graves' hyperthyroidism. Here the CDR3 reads CASSPQPTNY.